This is a list of T cell receptor beta chains from one sample in a study of blood T cell repertoires in COVID-19. Using immunoSEQ multiplex PCR, the repertoire was profiled, and TCRdb retains in-frame clones only, with some absent. The sample shows 110,000 or so clones, about 84% of them seen only once. Material for sequencing was peripheral blood. These receptors all come from a man aged 55 to 69 with acute or convalescent COVID-19. The CDR3 runs from the conserved cysteine through the conserved F or W. A D gene is named only where the DNA matches it firmly. Not all rows give a size; the values are once, few, many and, for expanded clones, a class.

V gene,clone size,J gene,D gene,CDR3 DNA,CDR3 protein
TRBV5-1,few,TRBJ1-1,-,TGCGCCAGCAGCTTGTGGGCAGGGGACACTGAAGCTTTCTTT,CASSLWAGDTEAFF
TRBV6-5,-,TRBJ1-5,-,TGTGCCAGCAGTACTACAGGGATGAGCAATCAGCCCCAGCATTTT,CASSTTGMSNQPQHF
TRBV11-2,-,TRBJ2-3,TRBD2,TGTGCCAGCAGCTTAGATTTTAGGCTAGCGGGACTTAAAGATACGCAGTATTTT,CASSLDFRLAGLKDTQYF
TRBV28,-,TRBJ2-3,-,TGTGCCAGCAGTCCCCAGGACAGTAGCACAGATACGCAGTATTTT,CASSPQDSSTDTQYF
TRBV10-1,-,TRBJ2-5,-,TGCGCCAGCAGTGATCGGGCAGGGAAGGAGACCCAGTACTTC,CASSDRAGKETQYF
TRBV28,-,TRBJ2-1,TRBD2,TGTGCCAGCAGTCAAGCGGGAGCGGGTTTTGATGAGCAGTTCTTC,CASSQAGAGFDEQFF
TRBV6-5,-,TRBJ2-7,-,TGTGCCAGCAGTTTAAACAGGGTTAACTACGAGCAGTACTTC,CASSLNRVNYEQYF
TRBV10-2,-,TRBJ1-1,-,TGCGCCAGCTACGGAGGGACTGAAGCTTTCTTT,CASYGGTEAFF
TRBV7-8,-,TRBJ1-6,TRBD1,TGTGCCAGCAGCCAGGGGACAGTAGATAATTCACCCCTCCACTTT,CASSQGTVDNSPLHF
TRBV28,-,TRBJ2-1,TRBD1,TGTGCCAGCGGCGGACAGGGGGGCCTGAGCTCCTACAATGAGCAGTTCTTC,CASGGQGGLSSYNEQFF
TRBV20-1,-,TRBJ1-2,-,TGCAGTGCTAGTTTATACGGGGGGGACTATGGCTACACCTTC,CSASLYGGDYGYTF
TRBV4-3,-,TRBJ2-2,-,TGCGCCAGCAGCCGTTCTATCTCAAACACCGGGGAGCTGTTTTTT,CASSRSISNTGELFF
TRBV18,-,TRBJ2-1,TRBD2,TGTGCCAGCTCACCCCTGAATTTAGCGGGAGAGAATGAGCAGTTCTTC,CASSPLNLAGENEQFF
TRBV19,-,TRBJ2-7,TRBD1,TGTGCCAGTAGTCTCGGGACAGGGGGCTCCTACGAGCAGTACTTC,CASSLGTGGSYEQYF
TRBV28,-,TRBJ1-2,TRBD1,TGTGCCAGCAGTTTAGGGGGGACAGTGGCCTATGGCTACACCTTC,CASSLGGTVAYGYTF
TRBV28,-,TRBJ1-2,TRBD1,TGTGCCAGCAGTTCCACAGGGGGCTTTGATGGCTACACCTTC,CASSSTGGFDGYTF
TRBV28,few,TRBJ2-2,TRBD2,TGTGCCAGCAGTCCCTGGACTAGCGGGAAATGGGACACCGGGGAGCTGTTTTTT,CASSPWTSGKWDTGELFF
TRBV29-1,few,TRBJ2-1,-,TGCAGCGTTGTCCGGAATGAGCAGTTCTTC,CSVVRNEQFF
TRBV6-5,-,TRBJ2-7,-,TGTGCCAGCAGTTACTCGTCAGATTATACCTACGAGCAGTACTTC,CASSYSSDYTYEQYF
TRBV19,-,TRBJ2-1,TRBD1,TGTGCCAGTAGTATGGGGCAGGGGGTTAAGAATGAGCAGTTCTTC,CASSMGQGVKNEQFF
TRBV7-2,-,TRBJ1-5,TRBD1,TGTGCCAGCAGCCCCCGCGGACAGGGCCGCAATCAGCCCCAGCATTTT,CASSPRGQGRNQPQHF
TRBV21-1,-,TRBJ2-7,-,TGTGCCAGCAGCTTCCCCGGACTGGACAGGGAGAGGGACGAGCAGTACTTC,CASSFPGLDRERDEQYF
TRBV28,-,TRBJ1-3,TRBD1,TGTGCCAGCAGCCCAGGGGGCGCTGGAAACACCATATATTTT,CASSPGGAGNTIYF
TRBV19,once,TRBJ1-1,-,TGTGCCAGCAGAAGACAGACGAACACTGAAGCTTTCTTT,CASRRQTNTEAFF
TRBV6-5,once,TRBJ1-2,-,TGTGCCAGCAGTCCCGCCCAGGGGAACTATGGCTACACCTTC,CASSPAQGNYGYTF
TRBV24-1,-,TRBJ2-3,TRBD1,TGTGCCACCAGTGAGCACTCCGGGACAGGGAGGCGATCAGATACGCAGTATTTT,CATSEHSGTGRRSDTQYF
TRBV7-2,-,TRBJ2-3,TRBD2,TGTGCCAGCAGCCTAGCGGGAGGGCCAACAGATACGCAGTATTTT,CASSLAGGPTDTQYF
TRBV28,once,TRBJ1-2,-,TGTGCCAGCAGCCTCGGACAGCTATCAACGGGGGGTGGCTACACCTTC,CASSLGQLSTGGGYTF
TRBV28,-,TRBJ2-3,-,TGTGCCAGCACCCTTGGTACTAGCACAGATACGCAGTATTTT,CASTLGTSTDTQYF
TRBV11-2,-,TRBJ2-2,-,TGTGCCAGCAGCTTAGGGCCAGGGTCGAACACCGGGGAGCTGTTTTTT,CASSLGPGSNTGELFF
TRBV11-3,-,TRBJ2-1,TRBD1,TGTGCCAGCAGCTTGACAGGGTTACCTAATGAGCAGTTCTTC,CASSLTGLPNEQFF